This paragraph covers one TCR beta chain sequence. What it binds is not known. This entry comes from a study of T cell responses to AZD1222 COVID-19 vaccine. In the study overall: It was second doses at about 4 or about 12 weeks that were pooled. General study points: Variant regions that are unmutated are reportedly the target of nearly half of spike-specific TCRs. When two AZD1222 doses had been given, Spike-specific TCR breadth and depth rose.

Method: immunoSEQ multiplex PCR; TCRdb's copy keeps in-frame clones and lacks some. The sample contains 80,000 or so clones, 90% to 95% of which appear only once. CDR3 length equals 16 residues. The V end lost 0 bases, the J end lost 1 base, and 12 bases lay between the germline ends. The germline gives CDR1 KGHSH, CDR2 LQKENI. This sequence joins TRBV18 and TRBJ1-1, with no clear D. The specimen comprised peripheral blood, sampled on day 0 of AZD1222 vaccination. This TCR came from an adult in good health. CDR3 region: CASSPPVRARNTEAFF. The CDR3, as DNA: TGTGCCAGCTCACCACCGGTAAGGGCAAGGAACACTGAAGCTTTCTTT.